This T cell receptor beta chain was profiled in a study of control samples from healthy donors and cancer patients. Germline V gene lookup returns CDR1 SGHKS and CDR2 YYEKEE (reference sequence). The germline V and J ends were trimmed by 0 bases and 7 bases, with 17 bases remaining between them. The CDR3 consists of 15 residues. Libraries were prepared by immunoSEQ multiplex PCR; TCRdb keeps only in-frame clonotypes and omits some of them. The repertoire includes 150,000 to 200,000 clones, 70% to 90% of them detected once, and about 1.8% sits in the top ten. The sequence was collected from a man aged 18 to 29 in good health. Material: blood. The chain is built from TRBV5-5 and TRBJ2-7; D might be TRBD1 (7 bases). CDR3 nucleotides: TGTGCCAGCAGCTTGGAGGGCAGGGGGACTGAAGAGCAGTACTTC. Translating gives CASSLEGRGTEEQYF.